This T cell receptor beta chain was sequenced in a study of blood T cells in healthy people across ages. Alongside a J-beta primer mix, a sample-barcoded 5' primer served in a second PCR lasting 7 to 11 cycles. Each CDR3 protein gets one entry after TCRdb re-called the 5' RACE reads with MiXCR. The sample yields about 650,000 distinct CDR3 sequences, around 52% seen once. V lost 1 base and J 0 bases, leaving 8 bases between the germline ends. The CDR3 spans 15 residues. CDR1 SGHNT and CDR2 YYREEE come from the germline V gene (reference sequence). Details on this clonotype: Its antigen is unidentified.

Findings and limits, study-wide: Measured against age, TCR beta diversity per million T cells decreased in a roughly linear manner.

This chain joins TRBV5-4 and TRBJ2-1, with D possibly being TRBD1 (6 bases). The receptor was isolated from a woman older than 75 in good health. Sequenced sample: blood. The CDR3 is CASSLMGASYNEQFF. DNA of the CDR3: TGTGCCAGCAGCTTGATGGGGGCCTCCTACAATGAGCAGTTCTTC.